The rows below give T cell receptor beta chains drawn from one sample of a study of immune evolution from preneoplasia to lung adenocarcinoma. Sequencing was performed with immunoSEQ multiplex PCR; in TCRdb, only in-frame clones are kept and a portion is missing. The data show 4,000 to 5,500 clones, with 76% seen just once and about 8.1% held by the top ten. Sequenced sample: FFPE adjacent normal lung tissue. Receptors originate from a person aged 60 to 85 with lung adenocarcinoma. Each CDR3 is given with its conserved first and last residue. Fields, in order: D gene, J gene, clone size, V gene, CDR3 DNA, CDR3 protein. The D gene is left open where the match is weak. A row's size may be missing; if present it is once, few, many or a size class.

D: NA
J: TRBJ1-2
size: large
V: TRBV6-1
DNA: TGTGCCAGCAGTGAAGCGCGAGAAACAGGGATCGGCCATGGCTACACCTTC
CDR3: CASSEARETGIGHGYTF

D: NA
J: TRBJ2-7
size: NA
V: TRBV28
DNA: TGTGCCAGCAGTTTGGTACAGGGATACGAGCAGTACTTC
CDR3: CASSLVQGYEQYF

D: NA
J: TRBJ2-3
size: NA
V: TRBV5-1
DNA: TGCGCCAGCAGCTTGGTCACAGATACGCAGTATTTT
CDR3: CASSLVTDTQYF

D: NA
J: TRBJ2-3
size: large
V: TRBV11-1
DNA: TGTGCCAGCAGCCCCCACAGCCGAGATACGCAGTATTTT
CDR3: CASSPHSRDTQYF

D: TRBD1
J: TRBJ2-5
size: NA
V: TRBV5-1
DNA: TGCGCCAGCAGAACGGACAGGGAAGGACTTACTCAAGAGACCCAGTACTTC
CDR3: CASRTDREGLTQETQYF

D: TRBD1
J: TRBJ2-2
size: NA
V: TRBV4-1
DNA: TGCGCCAGCAGCCAAGATCGACAGGGGGCGAACACCGGGGAGCTGTTTTTT
CDR3: CASSQDRQGANTGELFF

D: NA
J: TRBJ2-2
size: NA
V: TRBV7-2
DNA: TGTGCCAGCAGCGTCGAGCGGGCCGGGGAGCTGTTTTTT
CDR3: CASSVERAGELFF

D: NA
J: TRBJ1-5
size: few
V: TRBV6-5
DNA: TGTGCCAGCAGTTACTCTACAGGGTCGGATCAGCCCCAGCATTTT
CDR3: CASSYSTGSDQPQHF

D: TRBD2
J: TRBJ2-1
size: NA
V: TRBV7-3
DNA: TGTGCCAGCAGCTTACTCGGGGGGGCGGCTTACAATGAGCAGTTCTTC
CDR3: CASSLLGGAAYNEQFF

D: NA
J: TRBJ1-6
size: NA
V: TRBV7-9
DNA: TGTGCCAGCAGCGTCTGGTCAGATTATAATTCACCCCTCCACTTT
CDR3: CASSVWSDYNSPLHF

D: NA
J: TRBJ1-6
size: few
V: TRBV2
DNA: TGTGCCAGCACCGATGTTGTGGTATCACCCCTCCACTTT
CDR3: CASTDVVVSPLHF

D: NA
J: TRBJ1-5
size: NA
V: TRBV27
DNA: TGTGCCAGCAGTTTGCAGGGCCCTTATAGCAATCAGCCCCAGCATTTT
CDR3: CASSLQGPYSNQPQHF

D: TRBD1
J: TRBJ1-2
size: NA
V: TRBV7-9
DNA: TGTGCCAGCAGCTTAGGGACAGGGGTAGACTACACCTTC
CDR3: CASSLGTGVDYTF

D: TRBD1
J: TRBJ1-2
size: NA
V: TRBV6-1
DNA: TGTGCCAGCAGTAAGGACAGGGAGGCCTATGGCTACACCTTC
CDR3: CASSKDREAYGYTF

D: NA
J: TRBJ2-2
size: NA
V: TRBV5-1
DNA: TGCGCCAGCAGCCCTGGACGGGGATCGAACACCGGGGAGCTGTTTTTT
CDR3: CASSPGRGSNTGELFF

D: NA
J: TRBJ2-2
size: NA
V: TRBV6-5
DNA: TGTGCCAGCAGTTACCAGCAGGGGGGCACCGGGGAGCTGTTTTTT
CDR3: CASSYQQGGTGELFF

D: NA
J: TRBJ2-5
size: NA
V: TRBV7-6
DNA: TGTGCCAGCAGCACCCAACAGGGAATGGAGACCCAGTACTTC
CDR3: CASSTQQGMETQYF

D: TRBD1
J: TRBJ2-7
size: NA
V: TRBV6-1
DNA: TGTGCCAGCAGTGAGGGGACAGTTGAGGAGCAGTACTTC
CDR3: CASSEGTVEEQYF

D: TRBD1
J: TRBJ1-1
size: NA
V: TRBV4-1
DNA: TGCGCCAGCAGCGTAGCCTACAGGGGGCGCACTGAAGCTTTCTTT
CDR3: CASSVAYRGRTEAFF

D: NA
J: TRBJ1-6
size: NA
V: TRBV30
DNA: TGTGCCTGGGTTCTCCCATGGGACCGCAATTCACCCCTCCACTTT
CDR3: CAWVLPWDRNSPLHF

D: NA
J: TRBJ2-2
size: NA
V: TRBV4-1
DNA: TGCGCCAGCAGCCAAGATCAGGGCACCGGGGAGCTGTTTTTT
CDR3: CASSQDQGTGELFF

D: TRBD1
J: TRBJ1-4
size: NA
V: TRBV7-6
DNA: TGTGCCAGCAGCCCTCGACAGGGGGCGGGTGAAAAACTGTTTTTT
CDR3: CASSPRQGAGEKLFF

D: TRBD1
J: TRBJ1-3
size: NA
V: TRBV7-9
DNA: TGTGCCAGCAGCCCCCCGGCAGGGGGCGTTGGAAACACCATATATTTT
CDR3: CASSPPAGGVGNTIYF

D: NA
J: TRBJ1-2
size: NA
V: TRBV28
DNA: TGTGCCAGCAGACGCCTGGAGGAGTATGGCTACACCTTC
CDR3: CASRRLEEYGYTF

D: NA
J: TRBJ2-7
size: NA
V: TRBV18
DNA: TGTGCCAGCTCAGCCCTCCAGGGAAAACCCTCCTACGAGCAGTACTTC
CDR3: CASSALQGKPSYEQYF

D: TRBD1
J: TRBJ1-2
size: NA
V: TRBV29-1
DNA: TGCAGCGGAACAGGGGGAAACTATGGCTACACCTTC
CDR3: CSGTGGNYGYTF

D: NA
J: TRBJ1-3
size: once
V: TRBV7-9
DNA: TGTGCCAGCAGCTTAACAGGCGATGGTCCAAACACCATATATTTT
CDR3: CASSLTGDGPNTIYF

D: NA
J: TRBJ1-6
size: NA
V: TRBV6-5
DNA: TGTGCCAGCAGTCGTACTAGGGGGAATAATTCACCCCTCCACTTT
CDR3: CASSRTRGNNSPLHF

D: TRBD2
J: TRBJ2-7
size: NA
V: TRBV6-1
DNA: TGTGCCAGCAGTAACCTCCTTTTAGCGGGGGACGAGCAGTACTTC
CDR3: CASSNLLLAGDEQYF

D: NA
J: TRBJ1-1
size: NA
V: TRBV4-3
DNA: TGCGCCAGCAGCCAAACCCGACAGCTACCTGAAGCTTTCTTT
CDR3: CASSQTRQLPEAFF

D: NA
J: TRBJ1-1
size: NA
V: TRBV6-1
DNA: TGTGCCAGCAGTGAAGGGGCAGGGGTGAGGAACACTGAAGCTTTCTTT
CDR3: CASSEGAGVRNTEAFF

D: NA
J: TRBJ2-5
size: NA
V: TRBV28
DNA: TGTGCCAGCAGTTTTTGGTCTGACCAAGAGACCCAGTACTTC
CDR3: CASSFWSDQETQYF

D: NA
J: TRBJ1-2
size: NA
V: TRBV9
DNA: TGTGCCAGCAGCGTAGATCAGGGTATCTATGGCTACACCTTC
CDR3: CASSVDQGIYGYTF

D: TRBD1
J: TRBJ1-3
size: NA
V: TRBV14
DNA: TGTGCCAGCAGCCACAGGGGGTCTTCTGGAAACACCATATATTTT
CDR3: CASSHRGSSGNTIYF

D: NA
J: TRBJ2-1
size: NA
V: TRBV5-1
DNA: TGCGCCAGCAGCCGGGGGGACAGTGCGAGGAACCTGCACAATGAGCAGTTCTTC
CDR3: CASSRGDSARNLHNEQFF

D: NA
J: TRBJ2-3
size: NA
V: TRBV5-4
DNA: TGTGCCAGCAGCTTGGCGCAGGGAGTTACAGATACGCAGTATTTT
CDR3: CASSLAQGVTDTQYF

D: NA
J: TRBJ2-5
size: NA
V: TRBV29-1
DNA: TGCAGCGTGACTCCTCCGGGGGACTCTCGAGAGACCCAGTACTTC
CDR3: CSVTPPGDSRETQYF

D: NA
J: TRBJ1-1
size: once
V: TRBV6-5
DNA: TGTGCCAGCAGTTACCACTGGAACACTGAAGCTTTCTTT
CDR3: CASSYHWNTEAFF

D: NA
J: TRBJ1-3
size: NA
V: TRBV9
DNA: TGTGCCAGCAGCGTAGAGGTATGGGCCGACTCTGGAAACACCATATATTTT
CDR3: CASSVEVWADSGNTIYF

D: NA
J: TRBJ2-5
size: NA
V: TRBV7-2
DNA: TGTGCCAGCAGCTTATCTATGAAAGAGACCCAGTACTTC
CDR3: CASSLSMKETQYF

D: TRBD1
J: TRBJ2-7
size: NA
V: TRBV6-5
DNA: TGTGCCAGCAGCTCAGGACAGGTCCGTTTCCAGTACTTC
CDR3: CASSSGQVRFQYF

D: TRBD2
J: TRBJ2-5
size: NA
V: TRBV7-9
DNA: TGTGCCAGCAGCCCTTTGGCGGGGGGGCAAGAGACCCAGTACTTC
CDR3: CASSPLAGGQETQYF

D: NA
J: TRBJ1-6
size: NA
V: TRBV28
DNA: TGTGCCAGCAAACCCCAGGGTTCACCCCTCCACTTT
CDR3: CASKPQGSPLHF

D: TRBD1
J: TRBJ1-2
size: few
V: TRBV4-1
DNA: TGCGCCAGCAGCCAAGATAAGGGACAGGGGATAAACTATGGCTACACCTTC
CDR3: CASSQDKGQGINYGYTF

D: NA
J: TRBJ1-6
size: NA
V: TRBV2
DNA: TGTGCCAGCAGTGAAGGTCAGGAAAATAATTCACCCCTCCACTTT
CDR3: CASSEGQENNSPLHF

D: NA
J: TRBJ2-1
size: NA
V: TRBV6-1
DNA: TGTGCCAGCATTGGGACGGGGTTCAATGAGCAGTTCTTC
CDR3: CASIGTGFNEQFF

D: NA
J: TRBJ2-7
size: NA
V: TRBV19
DNA: TGTGCCAGTAGAGGGATTGAGAACTACGAGCAGTACTTC
CDR3: CASRGIENYEQYF

D: TRBD2
J: TRBJ2-4
size: NA
V: TRBV28
DNA: TGTGCCAGCAGTCCTCCGGGGGGACTAGCCAAAAACATTCAGTACTTC
CDR3: CASSPPGGLAKNIQYF

D: NA
J: TRBJ2-7
size: NA
V: TRBV28
DNA: TGTGCCAGCAGTTCCACCGTGGTGCTCGAGCAGTACTTC
CDR3: CASSSTVVLEQYF